The rows below give T cell receptor beta chains drawn from one sample of a study of blood T cell repertoires in COVID-19. Only in-frame clones appear in the TCRdb table, and some are missing; sequencing was by immunoSEQ multiplex PCR. The table lists tens of thousands of clones, over 60% of them singletons, with over 6% in the top ten. What was sequenced was peripheral blood. These receptor sequences come from a man between 65 and 85 years old with acute or convalescent COVID-19. Each CDR3 is given with its conserved first and last residue. The D gene is left open where the match is weak. Clone size is given for some rows only: seen once, a few or many times, or a class if the clone is expanded.

clone_size j_call v_call d_call cdr3_nt cdr3_aa
- TRBJ2-1 TRBV11-2 TRBD2 TGTGCCAGCAGCTTAGGACGGGAGGGCCTGGATAATGAGCAGTTCTTC CASSLGREGLDNEQFF
few TRBJ1-4 TRBV7-2 - TGTGCCAGCAGCTCCCGGGGTACAACTAATGAAAAACTGTTTTTT CASSSRGTTNEKLFF
- TRBJ1-4 TRBV28 - TGTGCCAGCAGTTTAGGAGGTCATAATGAAAAACTGTTTTTT CASSLGGHNEKLFF
many TRBJ1-6 TRBV6-5 - TGTGCCAGCACTTTGACCCAGGGTCCACCCCTCCACTTT CASTLTQGPPLHF
- TRBJ1-1 TRBV10-2 - TGCGCCAGCAGTGAGTCGAGGACAGTAGGAAAAGCTTTCTTT CASSESRTVGKAFF
- TRBJ2-1 TRBV11-3 TRBD2 TGTGCCAGCAGCCAGGGACTAGCGGGGACCAATGAGCAGTTCTTC CASSQGLAGTNEQFF
- TRBJ1-1 TRBV4-1 TRBD1 TGCGCCAGCAGCGAAACCGGGACAGCTAGAACTGAAGCTTTCTTT CASSETGTARTEAFF
few TRBJ1-6 TRBV6-5 - TGTGCCAGCAGTTACGGGGCGACGGAATATAATTCACCCCTCCACTTT CASSYGATEYNSPLHF
- TRBJ2-6 TRBV28 - TGTGCCAGCAGTCTCGTCTCGTCTGGGGCCAACGTCCTGACTTTC CASSLVSSGANVLTF
few TRBJ1-4 TRBV7-9 - TGTGCCAGCAGCTTAGATGGAGGAAAGACCGAAAAACTGTTTTTT CASSLDGGKTEKLFF
- TRBJ1-3 TRBV3-1/TRBV3-2 - TGTGCCAGCAGCCAACAGCGCGGCAGGGGAAGTTTGGGAGGAAACACCATATATTTT CASSQQRGRGSLGGNTIYF
few TRBJ2-2 TRBV2 TRBD1 TGTGCCAGCGGGGGACAGGGGAACACCGGGGAGCTGTTTTTT CASGGQGNTGELFF
- TRBJ1-1 TRBV12-3/TRBV12-4 - TGTGCCAGCACCCCGAACATGAACACTGAAGCTTTCTTT CASTPNMNTEAFF
- TRBJ2-1 TRBV24-1 TRBD2 TGTGCCCCAGCCCTAGCGGGGTATCCTTGGTCCTACAATGAGCAGTTCTTC CAPALAGYPWSYNEQFF
- TRBJ2-5 TRBV6-5 - TGTGCCAGCAGGATCCGGGGGGCAGGGGAGACCCAGTACTTC CASRIRGAGETQYF
once TRBJ1-1 TRBV7-9 - TGTGCCAGCAGCTTAGGGGCAGCTACTGAAGCTTTCTTT CASSLGAATEAFF
- TRBJ1-6 TRBV30 TRBD1 TGTGCCTGGAGTGCAAGGAATTGGGACAGTCGGTCCTATAATTCACCCCTCCACTTT CAWSARNWDSRSYNSPLHF
- TRBJ2-1 TRBV15 - TGTGCCACCAGCATTAAAACCGGGAAATACAATGAGCAGTTCTTC CATSIKTGKYNEQFF
- TRBJ2-7 TRBV15 - TGTGCCACCAGCCCCGGAGGGGATTCCTACGAGCAGTACTTC CATSPGGDSYEQYF
- TRBJ1-4 TRBV5-1 TRBD1 TGCGCCAGCCGGACAGGTCCGAATGAAAAACTGTTTTTT CASRTGPNEKLFF
- TRBJ2-2 TRBV7-3 - TGTGCCAGCAGCTTGGGGCCTGGGGACACAATAAACACCGGGGAGCTGTTTTTT CASSLGPGDTINTGELFF
- TRBJ1-4 TRBV6-6 TRBD1 TGTGCCAGCAGTCGAACCGGGACAGGGGGCAACACTAATGAAAAACTGTTTTTT CASSRTGTGGNTNEKLFF
- TRBJ1-1 TRBV9 TRBD1 TGTGCCAGCAGCGTAGCCCCACAGGGGGCAGGCGCTGAAGCTTTCTTT CASSVAPQGAGAEAFF
few TRBJ2-1 TRBV19 - TGTGCCAGTAGTATACGAGGGGGACCCTCCTACAATGAGCAGTTCTTC CASSIRGGPSYNEQFF
few TRBJ1-1 TRBV7-9 TRBD1 TGTGCCAGCAGCTCGAGGGACAGTGAAGCTTTCTTT CASSSRDSEAFF
- TRBJ2-7 TRBV4-1 - TGCGCCAGCAGCCAAGACGGCTACGAGCAGTACTTC CASSQDGYEQYF
- TRBJ1-2 TRBV21-1 - TGTGCCAGCAGCAAAGCCCACAGGGGGCGCAAAATCAACTATGGCTACACCTTC CASSKAHRGRKINYGYTF
- TRBJ2-6 TRBV24-1 - TGTGCCACCAGTCCCCGACAGGCCCTCTCTGGGGCCAACGTCCTGACTTTC CATSPRQALSGANVLTF
few TRBJ1-5 TRBV6-1 - TGTGCCAGCAGTGAAGTCGAGCCCCAGCATTTT CASSEVEPQHF
- TRBJ2-2 TRBV6-5 - TGTGCCACCGTGTTAGACGGGGAGCTGTTTTTT CATVLDGELFF
- TRBJ1-4 TRBV9 - TGTGCCAGCAGCGTCCGTCCGGGGGGAGCTGAAAAACTGTTTTTT CASSVRPGGAEKLFF
- TRBJ2-7 TRBV6-5 TRBD2 TGTGCCAGCAGCCAATTAGCGGGAGTCGACGAGCAGTACTTC CASSQLAGVDEQYF
- TRBJ1-1 TRBV29-1 - TGCAGCGTTGTACCACAGGGCTCTGAAGCTTTCTTT CSVVPQGSEAFF
- TRBJ2-6 TRBV10-1 - TGCGCCAGCGCCGGGGGTTTCTCTGGGGCCAACGTCCTGACTTTC CASAGGFSGANVLTF
- TRBJ2-6 TRBV24-1 - TGTGCCACTCAGACTACTGGGGCCAACGTCCTGACTTTC CATQTTGANVLTF
- TRBJ2-1 TRBV6-4 - TGTGCCAGCAGTGAGGAGGGAATCTTAGGGAATGAGCAGTTCTTC CASSEEGILGNEQFF
- TRBJ1-2 TRBV4-2 - TGTGCCAGCAGCCAAGACAGAGGGACATATGGCTACACCTTC CASSQDRGTYGYTF
- TRBJ2-5 TRBV10-1 TRBD1 TGCGCCAGCAGTGATTGGGACAGCCAAGAGACCCAGTACTTC CASSDWDSQETQYF
few TRBJ1-1 TRBV6-5 - TGTGCCAGCAGTTACGCGGGAACTGAAGCTTTCTTT CASSYAGTEAFF
- TRBJ1-5 TRBV18 - TGTGCCAGCTCAATGGTGTCAGGACTCAGCAATCAGCCCCAGCATTTT CASSMVSGLSNQPQHF
- TRBJ1-4 TRBV5-4 TRBD1 TGTGCCAGCAGTATTGGACAGGGCCCTAATGAAAAACTGTTTTTT CASSIGQGPNEKLFF
- TRBJ1-6 TRBV7-2 - TGTGCCAGCAGCTTAGTTCGCAGGGCCAATTCACCCCTCCACTTT CASSLVRRANSPLHF
- TRBJ2-1 TRBV4-1 - TGCGCCAGCAGCCAAGACCATTTGAGCTCCTACAATGAGCAGTTCTTC CASSQDHLSSYNEQFF
- TRBJ1-2 TRBV12-5 TRBD1 TGTGCTAGTGGTTTGGGACAGGGCGATGGCTACACCTTC CASGLGQGDGYTF
- TRBJ2-3 TRBV5-1 - TGCGCCAGCGGCTTGGAGGGAGTCACAGATACGCAGTATTTT CASGLEGVTDTQYF
- TRBJ2-4 TRBV24-1 - TGTGCCACCAGTGATTCCCTAGCAAACATTCAGTACTTC CATSDSLANIQYF